The 21 T cell receptor beta chains listed next were all sequenced from one sample in a study of T cells in Graves' hyperthyroidism and ophthalmopathy. Using RNA transcripts as the source, TCR beta CDR3 regions were amplified. HTBI primers were employed in a first-round RT-PCR of the TCR CDR3. MiXCR was run by TCRdb on the multiplex PCR reads, yielding one entry per CDR3 protein. Among a few hundred thousand distinct CDR3 sequences, 15% were seen once, and the ten largest hold 30% to 35%. Sequencing was done on a sample of blood. The receptors derive from a woman under 40 with Graves' hyperthyroidism.

In its sample, this clonotype was seen many times. The chain joins TRBV28 to TRBJ2-5; no firm D call. The CDR3 sequence is 16 residues long. From germline, CDR1 is MDHEN and CDR2 SYDVKM. V shed 2 bases and J shed 4 bases, with 17 bases lying between them. CDR3 sequence (DNA): TGTGCCAGCAGTTTAAGGGTGGAGAAGGTTGGAGAGACCCAGTACTTC. This gives the protein CASSLRVEKVGETQYF. The variable domain in full, completed from reference TRBV28 and TRBJ2-5, reads DVKVTQSSRYLVKRTGEKVFLECVQDMDHENMFWYRQDPGLGLRLIYFSYDVKMKEKGDIPEGYSVSREKKERFSLILESASTNQTSMYLCASSLRVEKVGETQYFGPGTRLLVL.

This chain uses TRBV10-3 with TRBJ1-5; 7 bases are shared with TRBD1. The germline CDR1 and CDR2 sequences are ENHRY and SYGVKD. The CDR3 extends over 16 amino acids. Germline trimming cut 5 bases from V and 2 bases from J; bases unmatched to any gene: 9. The CDR3: CAISRHRGEGNQPQHF. DNA of the CDR3: TGTGCCATCAGTCGTCACAGGGGTGAAGGCAATCAGCCCCAGCATTTT.

This clonotype showed up many times. The V gene is TRBV30, the J gene TRBJ2-7; D is possibly TRBD2 (6 bases). Looked up from germline, CDR1 is GTSNPN and CDR2 is SVGIG (reference sequence). V was trimmed by 5 bases and J by 5 bases, leaving 13 bases between them. This CDR3 has 12 amino acids. The CDR3 DNA follows: TGTGCCTGGTCAAGGGAGGAGAACGAGCAGTACTTC. Translating it yields CAWSREENEQYF.

At least ten counts were recorded for this clonotype. V is TRBV9 and J is TRBJ2-7; 12 bases line up with TRBD2. The CDR3 extends over 16 amino acids. The germline gives CDR1 SGDLS, CDR2 YYNGEE. V was pared by 4 bases and J by 2 bases, with 7 bases of the junction left unmatched. CDR3 protein: CASSSGLAGFTYEQYF. CDR3 in DNA: TGTGCCAGCAGCAGCGGACTAGCGGGATTTACCTACGAGCAGTACTTC.

This chain joins TRBV10-2 and TRBJ2-1; either TRBD1 or TRBD2 may supply D (5 bases each). Germline V gives CDR1 WSHSY, CDR2 SAAADI. The CDR3 length is 16 residues. The V gene lost 0 bases and the J gene lost 4 bases, with 13 bases spanning the gap. CDR3 in amino acids: CASSESGRSIYNEQFF. The CDR3 DNA is TGCGCCAGCAGTGAGTCGGGACGGAGTATTTACAATGAGCAGTTCTTC.

In this sample, this clonotype turned up many times. The J gene is TRBJ2-7, the V gene TRBV5-1, with TRBD2 identical over 13 bases. The germline CDR1 and CDR2 sequences are SGHRS and YFSETQ. Trimming removed 2 bases from V and 3 bases from J; junction bases left unmatched: 2. The CDR3 loop spans 15 amino acids. The CDR3 nucleotides are TGCGCCAGCAGCTTCGGGACTAGCGGGGACTACGAGCAGTACTTC. It codes for CASSFGTSGDYEQYF.

The J gene is TRBJ2-1, the V gene TRBV19, with 8 bases fitting TRBD1. Germline loops: CDR1 LNHDA, CDR2 SQIVND (reference sequence). The length of the CDR3 is 14 residues. The V and J ends lost 6 bases and 7 bases, in that order; junction bases with no gene match: 8. The CDR3 loop is CASRDRAWGNEQFF. In DNA form, the CDR3 reads TGTGCCAGTAGGGACAGGGCTTGGGGGAATGAGCAGTTCTTC.

This clonotype has ten or more counts. The V call is TRBV3-1, the J call TRBJ1-2, with TRBD1 as a possible D gene (5 bases). V lost 0 bases and J 7 bases, leaving 12 bases between the germline ends. Germline CDR1 and CDR2: LGHDT and YNNKEL (reference sequence). The CDR3 is made up of 14 amino acids. CDR3 sequence: CASSQESGTFGYTF. CDR3 DNA: TGTGCCAGCAGCCAAGAATCCGGGACCTTTGGCTACACCTTC.

The V call is TRBV6-1, the J call TRBJ2-1; 16 positions match TRBD2. This CDR3 contains 15 residues. Germline V lookup: CDR1 MNHNS, CDR2 SASEGT. V shed 4 bases, J shed 10 bases, and the junction held 4 bases outside the gene matches. The CDR3 reads CASSAGTSGREEQFF. The CDR3 DNA reads TGTGCCAGCAGTGCGGGGACTAGCGGGAGGGAGGAGCAGTTCTTC.

This clonotype was counted at least ten times. This chain connects TRBV11-2 to TRBJ1-1; D gene ambiguous. V was trimmed by 2 bases and J by 0 bases, leaving 13 bases between them. The germline CDR1 and CDR2 sequences are SGHAT and FQNNGV. CDR3 length: 16 amino acids. CDR3: CASSLFATALNTEAFF. The CDR3 DNA follows: TGTGCCAGCAGCTTATTCGCAACAGCGCTGAACACTGAAGCTTTCTTT.

The table lists this clonotype with a few counts. This chain connects TRBV7-2 to TRBJ2-5; D is possibly TRBD2 (7 bases). Germline V CDR1 and CDR2: SGHTA, FQGNSA. V lost 6 bases to trimming and J lost 5 bases, with 16 bases between them. The CDR3 contains 14 residues. Here the CDR3 DNA reads TGTGCCAGCAGACCCGGGGAGGGGGGCGAGACCCAGTACTTC. Amino acid sequence: CASRPGEGGETQYF.

The V and J genes are TRBV12-3 or TRBV12-4 and TRBJ2-2; TRBD1 matches at 10 bases. This CDR3 is 15 amino acids long. V dropped 8 bases and J dropped 7; count of bases not matched to a gene: 10. The DNA for the CDR3 is TGTGCCAGCGGGGACAGGGGCAGGTCGAACGGGGAGCTGTTTTTT. Translating it yields CASGDRGRSNGELFF.

The chain is built from TRBV29-1 and TRBJ2-3; D perhaps matches TRBD1 (5 bases). V was clipped by 3 bases and J by 10 bases, with 8 bases between them. CDR3 length: 10 amino acids. The germline CDR1 and CDR2 sequences are SQVTM and ANQGSEA. CDR3 loop: CSVDQGPQYF. The CDR3 DNA reads TGCAGCGTTGATCAGGGTCCGCAGTATTTT.

J is TRBJ2-3 and V is TRBV11-2; 11 bases are a match to TRBD2. V gave up 0 bases and J gave up 5 bases; unmatched junction bases: 1. The CDR3 contains 15 residues. Germline lookup yields CDR1 SGHAT and CDR2 FQNNGV. The CDR3 nucleotides are TGTGCCAGCAGCTTAGACGGACTAGCGGGAGATACGCAGTATTTT. Translating gives CASSLDGLAGDTQYF. Full variable domain (rest looked up from reference TRBV11-2 and TRBJ2-3): EAGVAQSPRYKIIEKRQSVAFWCNPISGHATLYWYQQILGQGPKLLIQFQNNGVVDDSQLPKDRFSAERLKGVDSTLKIQPAKLEDSAVYLCASSLDGLAGDTQYFGPGTRLTVL.

The chain couples TRBV29-1 to TRBJ1-1, with 7 bases lining up with TRBD1. After removal of 6 bases from V and 1 base from J, the junction contained 11 bases not matched to a gene. In germline, CDR1 is SQVTM, CDR2 ANQGSEA. The CDR3 totals 15 residues. CDR3 sequence (DNA): TGCAGCGTGAGGGTGCGACAGGGTAAGAACACTGAAGCTTTCTTT. Translation gives CSVRVRQGKNTEAFF. Full variable domain (outside the CDR3, taken from reference TRBV29-1 and TRBJ1-1): SAVISQKPSRDICQRGTSLTIQCQVDSQVTMMFWYRQQPGQSLTLIATANQGSEATYESGFVIDKFPISRPNLTFSTLTVSNMSPEDSSIYLCSVRVRQGKNTEAFFGQGTRLTVV.

In this sample, this clonotype turned up many times. The DNA of the CDR3 is TGTGCCAGCTCGAAACTAGCGGGAGGCGACCCGTCCTACAATGAGCAGTTCTTC. Translation: CASSKLAGGDPSYNEQFF. The chain carries TRBV2 and TRBJ2-1, with 12 bases matching TRBD2. V lost 8 bases, J lost 1 base, and 12 bases stayed unmatched. The CDR3 runs 18 residues. The germline V gene has CDR1 SNHLY and CDR2 FYNNEI. The full variable domain, in which reference TRBV2 and TRBJ2-1 provide the parts outside the CDR3, is EPEVTQTPSHQVTQMGQEVILRCVPISNHLYFYWYRQILGQKVEFLVSFYNNEISEKSEIFDDQFSVERPDGSNFTLKIRSTKLEDSAMYFCASSKLAGGDPSYNEQFFGPGTRLTVL.

This chain joins TRBV6-1 and TRBJ1-6; 8 bases are a match to TRBD1. The J segment lost 10 bases and the V segment lost 8 bases, leaving 19 bases of the junction unmatched. The length of the CDR3 is 17 residues. CDR1 MNHNS and CDR2 SASEGT come from the germline V gene. CDR3 protein: CASDADLIRGPESPLHF. For the CDR3, the DNA is TGTGCCAGCGACGCGGACCTAATCAGGGGGCCTGAGTCACCCCTCCACTTT.

This clonotype was detected ten times or more. The genes are TRBV7-2 and TRBJ2-3; 8 bases map to TRBD2. CDR3 length: 16 residues. The V and J ends lost 5 bases and 0 bases, in that order; junction bases with no gene match: 7. The germline V gene encodes CDR1 SGHTA and CDR2 FQGNSA. CDR3 region: CASSPSGSRSTDTQYF. The CDR3 DNA is TGTGCCAGCAGCCCAAGCGGGAGCCGAAGCACAGATACGCAGTATTTT.

Concerning this clonotype itself: This may come from a read error, since a much larger clone is one base off. The V gene is TRBV7-9, the J gene TRBJ2-1, with TRBD1 matching over 7 bases. The CDR3 is 16 residues long. The germline V gene encodes CDR1 SEHNR and CDR2 FQNEAQ (reference sequence). The ends lost 8 bases at V and 1 base at J; junction bases unmatched: 11. For the CDR3, the DNA is TGTGCCAGCGGCTCAGACAGGGAAACGTCCTACAATGAGCAGTTCTTC. Amino acids: CASGSDRETSYNEQFF.

V usage is TRBV9 and J usage is TRBJ2-1, with TRBD2 matching over 9 bases. Germline V CDR1 and CDR2: SGDLS, YYNGEE. J gave up 2 bases and V 4 bases, and 7 bases lay outside the gene matches. CDR3 size: 16 residues. The CDR3 bases are TGTGCCAGCAGCCCCGGGACTAGCAAAACCTACAATGAGCAGTTCTTC. Translated, it gives CASSPGTSKTYNEQFF.

This clonotype was seen repeatedly, ten times or more. The chain links TRBV2 to TRBJ2-7; maybe TRBD2 (6 bases). The length of the CDR3 is 12 residues. V was clipped by 5 bases and J by 6 bases, with 11 bases between them. Germline CDR1 is SNHLY and CDR2 is FYNNEI. CDR3 DNA: TGTGCCAGCAGTAGGAGGGAAGTCGAGCAGTACTTC. Its protein is CASSRREVEQYF.